Below, 7 T cell receptor beta chains from the same sample are listed, as sequenced in a study of vaccination effects on CD4 cells after COVID-19. The antigens these receptors bind are not known. Within the ViraFEST assay, antigen-specific CD4+ T cells underwent expansion with viral peptide pools prior to sequencing. Culture proceeded for approximately nine days, and CD4+ T cells were then isolated. Neither prior SARS-CoV-2 infection nor positive nucleocapsid antibodies were present in the vaccine recipients. Some clones are missing from TCRdb's copy, which holds only in-frame ones; the method was immunoSEQ multiplex PCR. The sample has some 68,000 clones, over 70% seen once. The sample consisted of CD4+ T cells from PBMCs cultured with SARS-CoV-2 spike peptides, taken before COVID-19 vaccination. These receptors were obtained from a human donor who received a COVID-19 vaccine.

The V gene is TRBV21-1, the J gene TRBJ2-3; the table's D call of TRBD1 was not tested on the DNA. TRBV21-1 is a documented pseudogene. The CDR3 has 16 amino acids. CDR3 bases: TGTGCCAGCAGCAAAGGGGCTATCGGAAGCACAGATACGCAGTATTTT. This codes for CASSKGAIGSTDTQYF.

V is TRBV2 and J is TRBJ1-2; TRBD1 matches at 9 bases. Trimming removed 4 bases from V and 7 bases from J; junction bases left unmatched: 10. CDR1 and CDR2 from the germline V gene are SNHLY and FYNNEI. There are 15 residues in the CDR3. The CDR3 loop reads CASSARTGDVGGYTF. The CDR3 DNA is TGTGCCAGCAGTGCCCGGACAGGGGATGTTGGTGGCTACACCTTC.

V usage is TRBV7-8 and J usage is TRBJ2-7; TRBD2 might be the D (5 bases). Between the trimmed V and J ends, which lost 4 bases and 7 bases, there was a span of 11 bases. The germline V gene has CDR1 SGHVS and CDR2 FQNEAQ. The length of the CDR3 is 12 residues. This CDR3 reads CASSSPPGEQYV. The CDR3 region has the DNA TGTGCCAGCAGCTCCCCCCCGGGGGAGCAGTACGTC.

The rearrangement joins TRBV3-1 (or the pseudogene TRBV3-2) to TRBJ1-2; 7 bases align to TRBD1. This CDR3 region has 15 residues. J gave up 4 bases and V 4 bases, and 9 bases lay outside the gene matches. The V gene's germline CDR1 is LGHDT and CDR2 YNNKEL (reference sequence). The DNA for the CDR3 is TGTGCCAGCAGCCCCCCCACAGGGGTGGGCTATGGCTACACCTTC. It yields the protein CASSPPTGVGYGYTF.

The rearrangement uses TRBV6-1 and TRBJ2-3; 9 nucleotides align to TRBD2. The CDR3 consists of 16 residues. With V trimmed by 2 bases and J by 0 bases, 3 bases remained unmatched. CDR1 and CDR2 from the germline V gene are MNHNS and SASEGT. CDR3 coding DNA: TGTGCCAGCAGTGAAACCCTAGCGGGGAGCACAGATACGCAGTATTTT. Translating gives CASSETLAGSTDTQYF.

This clone was seen a few times. J is TRBJ1-1 and V is TRBV5-1; no firm D call. CDR3 length: 15 amino acids. Trimming left V 0 bases short and J 1 base short, with 10 bases between. Per germline, CDR1 SGHRS and CDR2 YFSETQ. In DNA, the CDR3 is TGCGCCAGCAGCTTGGATGTGGGTGGGAACACTGAAGCTTTCTTT. This translates into CASSLDVGGNTEAFF.

This chain connects TRBV18 to TRBJ2-7; D not resolved. CDR1 and CDR2 from the germline V gene are KGHSH and LQKENI. This CDR3 is built from 13 residues. The V end lost 2 bases, the J end lost 0 bases, and 5 bases lay between the germline ends. The CDR3 loop reads CASSPRVSYEQYV. CDR3 DNA: TGTGCCAGCTCACCAAGGGTCTCCTACGAGCAGTACGTC.